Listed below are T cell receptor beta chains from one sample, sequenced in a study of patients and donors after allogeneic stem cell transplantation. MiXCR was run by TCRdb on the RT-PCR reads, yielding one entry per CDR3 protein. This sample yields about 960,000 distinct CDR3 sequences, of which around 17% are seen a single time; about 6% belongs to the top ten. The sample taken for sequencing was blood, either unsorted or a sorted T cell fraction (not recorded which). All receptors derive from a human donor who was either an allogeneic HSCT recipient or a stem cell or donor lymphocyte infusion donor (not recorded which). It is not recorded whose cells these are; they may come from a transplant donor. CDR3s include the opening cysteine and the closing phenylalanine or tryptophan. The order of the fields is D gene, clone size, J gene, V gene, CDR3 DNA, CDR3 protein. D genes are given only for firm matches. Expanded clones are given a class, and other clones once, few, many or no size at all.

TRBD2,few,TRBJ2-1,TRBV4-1,TGCGCCAGCAGCCAAGTTCCTAGCGGGGGGCCCCATGAGCAGTTCTTC,CASSQVPSGGPHEQFF
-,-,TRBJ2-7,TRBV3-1,TGTGCCAGCAGCCAAGGCGGGAAGATGGGTGGAAGATACGAGCAGTACTTC,CASSQGGKMGGRYEQYF
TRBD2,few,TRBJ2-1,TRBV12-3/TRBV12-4,TGTGCCAGCAGTCACACCGGGACTAGCCCCAATGAGCAGTTCTTC,CASSHTGTSPNEQFF
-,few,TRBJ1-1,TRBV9,TGTGCCAGCAGCGTATCTAGAGCGTTACACACTGAAGCTTTCTTT,CASSVSRALHTEAFF
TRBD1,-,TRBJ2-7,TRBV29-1,TGCAGCGTTTATGGGGACAGGGGACCGAACGAGCAGTACTTC,CSVYGDRGPNEQYF
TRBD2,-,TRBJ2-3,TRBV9,TGTGCCAGCAGCGCGCTGACTAGCTCTACAGATACGCAGTATTTT,CASSALTSSTDTQYF
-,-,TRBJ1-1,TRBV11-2,TGTGCCAGCAGCTTAGATCTAGGCGCCCCTGGGGCTTTCTTT,CASSLDLGAPGAFF
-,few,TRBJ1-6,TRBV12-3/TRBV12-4,TGTGCCAGCTCCAAACGGTGGAATTCACCCCTCCACTTT,CASSKRWNSPLHF
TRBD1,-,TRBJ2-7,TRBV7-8,TGTGCCAGCAGCTCCCCAGCCGGGACAGGGGCCTACGAGCAGTACTTC,CASSSPAGTGAYEQYF
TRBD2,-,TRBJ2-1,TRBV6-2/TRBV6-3,TGTGCCAGCAGTTACATTTGGGGCGGGAGTGATGAGCAGTTCTTC,CASSYIWGGSDEQFF
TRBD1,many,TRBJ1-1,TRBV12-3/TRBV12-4,TGTGCCAGCAGTTCAAAGACAGGGAGGACTGAAGCTTTCTTT,CASSSKTGRTEAFF
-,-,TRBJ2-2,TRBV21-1,TGTGCCAGCAGCACAACCGGGACTAGCGGGAGGCAGAACACCGGGGAGCTGTTTTTT,CASSTTGTSGRQNTGELFF
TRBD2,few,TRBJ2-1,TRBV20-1,TGCAGTGCGAGCGGGGGGACTTTCAGCTCCTACAATGAGCAGTTCTTC,CSASGGTFSSYNEQFF
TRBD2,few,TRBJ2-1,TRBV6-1,TGTGCCAGCAGGACTAGCGGGGGGGCGAGCTCCTACAATGAGCAGTTCTTC,CASRTSGGASSYNEQFF
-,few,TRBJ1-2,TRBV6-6,TGTGCCAGCAGGGTCGCGGGGGACTATGGCTACACCTTC,CASRVAGDYGYTF
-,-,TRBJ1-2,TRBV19,TGTGCCAGTAGTATGGCGGGGGCCCTCAACTATGGCTACACCTTC,CASSMAGALNYGYTF
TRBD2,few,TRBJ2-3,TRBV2,TGTGCCAGCCCTAGCGGGCTAAGCACAGATACGCAGTATTTT,CASPSGLSTDTQYF
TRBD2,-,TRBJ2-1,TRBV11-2,TGTGCCAGCAGCTCATTAGCGGGAGTGTCTTACAATGAGCAGTTCTTC,CASSSLAGVSYNEQFF
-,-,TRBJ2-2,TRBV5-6,TGTGCCAGCAGCGATGGGACCGTGACCGGGGAGCTGTTTTTT,CASSDGTVTGELFF
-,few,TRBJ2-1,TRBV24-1,TGTGCCACCAGTGAAATCGGTGAGCAGTTCTTC,CATSEIGEQFF
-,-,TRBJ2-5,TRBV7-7,TGTGCCAGCAGCTTAAATGCAGTGTACCAAGAGACCCAGTACTTC,CASSLNAVYQETQYF
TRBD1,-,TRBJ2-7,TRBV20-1,TGCAGTGCTATACCGGGACAGGGCCACGAGCAGTACTTC,CSAIPGQGHEQYF
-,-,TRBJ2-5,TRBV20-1,TGCAGTGCTAGTGGGGTGACTAGGGCGTTCCAAGAGGAGACCCAGTACTTC,CSASGVTRAFQEETQYF
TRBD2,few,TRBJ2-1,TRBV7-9,TGTGCCAGCAGAGGGACTAGCGATAACAATGAGCAGTTCTTC,CASRGTSDNNEQFF
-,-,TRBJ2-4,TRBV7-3,TGTGCCAGCAGCTTTCGGGGCGCGGGCATTCAGTACTTC,CASSFRGAGIQYF
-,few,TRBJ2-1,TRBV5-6,TGTGCCAGCAGTTCTCTAGGGGCGGGAACGTACAATGAGCAGTTCTTC,CASSSLGAGTYNEQFF
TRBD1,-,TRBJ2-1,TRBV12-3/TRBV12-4,TGTGCCAGCAGTCCGGACAGGGCCGCAACTCAGTTCTTC,CASSPDRAATQFF
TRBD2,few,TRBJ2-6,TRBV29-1,TGCAGCGTTTTAGCGGGAAATGGGGCCAACGTCCTGACTTTC,CSVLAGNGANVLTF
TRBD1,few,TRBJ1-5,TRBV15,TGTGCCACCAGCAGAGGGAAAGACAGGGATAAGCCCCAGCATTTT,CATSRGKDRDKPQHF
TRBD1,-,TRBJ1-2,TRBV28,TGTGCCAGCAGTTCCTCGACAGGGCCCTATGGCTACACCTTC,CASSSSTGPYGYTF
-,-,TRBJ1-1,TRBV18,TGTGCCAGCTCACATAACCCGAGCCGGGCGTACACTGAAGCTTTCTTT,CASSHNPSRAYTEAFF
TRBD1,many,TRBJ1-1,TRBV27,TGTGCCAGCAGCCCAGACAGGGAAGCGGCTGAAGCTTTCTTT,CASSPDREAAEAFF
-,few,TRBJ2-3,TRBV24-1,TGTGCCACCAGTGAACCGGCAGGGGGGACTAGCACAGATACGCAGTATTTT,CATSEPAGGTSTDTQYF
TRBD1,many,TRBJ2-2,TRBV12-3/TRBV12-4,TGTGCCAGCAGTCCTATGGGACAGGGGACCGGGGAGCTGTTTTTT,CASSPMGQGTGELFF
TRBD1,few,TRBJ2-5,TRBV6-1,TGTGCCAGCAGCCGGGGACAGAAACAAGAGACCCAGTACTTC,CASSRGQKQETQYF
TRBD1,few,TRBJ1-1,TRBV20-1,TGCACTATAGACAGGGCTTTGAACACTGAAGCTTTCTTT,CTIDRALNTEAFF
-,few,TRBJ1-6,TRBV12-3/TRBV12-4,TGTGCCAGCACTACGGGGGGCGGTCCGTATTCACCCCTCCACTTT,CASTTGGGPYSPLHF
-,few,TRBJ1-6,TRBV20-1,TGCAGTGGGCAGGACTGGGCGGAGGCGAATTCACCCCTCCACTTT,CSGQDWAEANSPLHF
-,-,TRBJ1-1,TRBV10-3,TGTGCCATCAGTGAGCGGCAGGTAAACACTGAAGCTTTCTTT,CAISERQVNTEAFF
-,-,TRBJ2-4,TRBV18,TGTGCCAGCTCACCACGGCAAGCCAAAAACATTCAGTACTTC,CASSPRQAKNIQYF
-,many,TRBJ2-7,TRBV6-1,TGTGCCAGCAGTCGCGACAGAGCCTCCTACGAGCAGTACTTC,CASSRDRASYEQYF
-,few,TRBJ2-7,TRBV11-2,TGTGCCAGCAGCTTACGGGGGACCAGGGAGTTCTACGAGCAGTACTTC,CASSLRGTREFYEQYF
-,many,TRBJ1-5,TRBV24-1,TGTGCCACCAGTGATGATGGTCAGCCCCAGCATTTT,CATSDDGQPQHF
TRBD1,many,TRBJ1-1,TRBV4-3,TGCGCCAGCAGCCAAGAGACAGGGGGGGGGTACACTGAAGCTTTCTTT,CASSQETGGGYTEAFF
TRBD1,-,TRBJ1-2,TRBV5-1,TGCGCCAGCAGCCGTCGACAGGGGGACAAGTATGGCTACACCTTC,CASSRRQGDKYGYTF